The present T cell receptor beta chain was sequenced within a study of early T cells in non-severe SARS-CoV-2 infection. Turning to the study itself: Alpha and beta chains were unpaired, from unsorted whole-blood bulk RNA. Study results and caveats: Anti-spike CD8 responses were favored by VDJdb matching, which missed private and CD4 specificities.

Turning to this clonotype: Its antigen is unidentified.

Unique molecular identifiers were affixed to single, distinct cDNA molecules. TCRdb passed the 5' RACE reads through MiXCR, listing each CDR3 protein once. The profile shows 95,000 to 150,000 distinct CDR3 sequences, about 15% of them singletons. The clonotype originates from an adult who was a healthcare worker with PCR-confirmed SARS-CoV-2 infection or an uninfected control (not recorded which). Sequences were obtained from whole blood.

The CDR3 reads CSVLDSLRTEAFF. CDR3 nucleotide sequence: TGCAGCGTTTTGGACAGCCTGAGGACTGAAGCTTTCTTT. The V call is TRBV29-1, the J call TRBJ1-1; the D gene is possibly TRBD1 (6 bases). The CDR3 consists of 13 residues. Trimming took 5 bases from V and 5 from J, leaving 15 bases between them. Germline V lookup: CDR1 SQVTM, CDR2 ANQGSEA.